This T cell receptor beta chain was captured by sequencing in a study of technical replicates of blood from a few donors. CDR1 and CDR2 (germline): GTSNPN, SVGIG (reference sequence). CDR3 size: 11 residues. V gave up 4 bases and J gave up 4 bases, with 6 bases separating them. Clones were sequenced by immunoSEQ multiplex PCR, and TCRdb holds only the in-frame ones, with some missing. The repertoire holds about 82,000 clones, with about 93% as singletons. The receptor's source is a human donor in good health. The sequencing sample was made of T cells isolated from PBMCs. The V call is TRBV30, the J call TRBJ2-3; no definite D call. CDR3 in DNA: TGTGCCTGGAATCTCCCAGATACGCAGTATTTT. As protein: CAWNLPDTQYF.